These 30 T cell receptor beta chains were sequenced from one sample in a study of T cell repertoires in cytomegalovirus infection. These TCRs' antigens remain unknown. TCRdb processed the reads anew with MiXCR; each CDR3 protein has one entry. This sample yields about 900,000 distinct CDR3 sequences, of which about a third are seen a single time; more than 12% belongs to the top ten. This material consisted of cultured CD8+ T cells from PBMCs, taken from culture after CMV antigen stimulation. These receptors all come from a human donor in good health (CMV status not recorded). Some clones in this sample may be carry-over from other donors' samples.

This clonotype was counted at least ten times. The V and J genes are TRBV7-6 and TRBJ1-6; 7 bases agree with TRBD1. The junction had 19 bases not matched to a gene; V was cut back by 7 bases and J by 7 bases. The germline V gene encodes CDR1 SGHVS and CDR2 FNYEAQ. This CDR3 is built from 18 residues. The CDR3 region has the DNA TGTGCCAGCACCCTAACGAGGGAAACAGGGGCTGGGAATTCACCCCTCCACTTT. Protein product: CASTLTRETGAGNSPLHF.

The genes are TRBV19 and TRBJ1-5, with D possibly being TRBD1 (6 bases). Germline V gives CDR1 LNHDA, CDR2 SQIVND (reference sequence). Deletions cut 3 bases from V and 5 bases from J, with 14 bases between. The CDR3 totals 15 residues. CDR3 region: CASSIVRDTDQPQHF. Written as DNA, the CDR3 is TGTGCCAGTAGTATTGTGAGGGACACCGATCAGCCCCAGCATTTT.

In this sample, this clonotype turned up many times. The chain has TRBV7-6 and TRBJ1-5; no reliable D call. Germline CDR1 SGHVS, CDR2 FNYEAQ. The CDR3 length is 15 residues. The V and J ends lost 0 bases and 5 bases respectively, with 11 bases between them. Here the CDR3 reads CASSLAGWEDQPQHF. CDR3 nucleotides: TGTGCCAGCAGCTTAGCAGGGTGGGAGGATCAGCCCCAGCATTTT.

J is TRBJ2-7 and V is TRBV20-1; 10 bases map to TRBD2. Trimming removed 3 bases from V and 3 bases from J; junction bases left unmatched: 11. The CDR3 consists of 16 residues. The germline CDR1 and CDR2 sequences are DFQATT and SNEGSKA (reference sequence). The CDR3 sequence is CSARDPTGLALYEQYV. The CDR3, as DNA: TGCAGTGCTAGGGATCCTACGGGACTAGCGCTCTACGAGCAGTACGTC.

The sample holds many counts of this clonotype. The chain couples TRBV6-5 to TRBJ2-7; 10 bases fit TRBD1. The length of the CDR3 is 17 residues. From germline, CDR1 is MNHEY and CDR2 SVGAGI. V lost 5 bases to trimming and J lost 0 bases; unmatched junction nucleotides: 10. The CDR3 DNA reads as TGTGCCAGCAGTCCGTACACCGGGACAGGGGTCTCCTACGAGCAGTACTTC. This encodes CASSPYTGTGVSYEQYF.

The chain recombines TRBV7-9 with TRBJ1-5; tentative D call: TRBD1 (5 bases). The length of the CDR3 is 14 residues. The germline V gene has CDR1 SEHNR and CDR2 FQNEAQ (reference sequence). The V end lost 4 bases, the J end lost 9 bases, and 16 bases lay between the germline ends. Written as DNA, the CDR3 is TGTGCCAGCAGCTCCGGCAGGGATCAAGGGCCCCAGCATTTT. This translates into CASSSGRDQGPQHF.

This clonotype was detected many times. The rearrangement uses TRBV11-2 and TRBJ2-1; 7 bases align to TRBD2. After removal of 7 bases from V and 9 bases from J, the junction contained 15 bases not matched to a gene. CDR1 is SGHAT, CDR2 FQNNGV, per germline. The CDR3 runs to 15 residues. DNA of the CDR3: TGTGCCAGCAACGAGCGGGGCCGTGGCCAGGGTGAGCAGTTCTTC. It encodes CASNERGRGQGEQFF.

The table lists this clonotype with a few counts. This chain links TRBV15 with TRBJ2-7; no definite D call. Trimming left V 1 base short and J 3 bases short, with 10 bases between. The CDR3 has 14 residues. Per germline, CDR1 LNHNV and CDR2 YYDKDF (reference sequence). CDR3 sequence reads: CATSRGASYYEQYF. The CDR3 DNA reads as TGTGCCACCAGCAGAGGGGCCAGTTACTACGAGCAGTACTTC.

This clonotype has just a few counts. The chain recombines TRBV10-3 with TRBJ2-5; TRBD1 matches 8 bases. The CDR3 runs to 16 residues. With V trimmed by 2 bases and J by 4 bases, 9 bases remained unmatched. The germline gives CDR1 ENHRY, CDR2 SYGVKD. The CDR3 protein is CAISETWTGSGETQYF. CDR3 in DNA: TGTGCCATCAGTGAGACTTGGACAGGGAGTGGAGAGACCCAGTACTTC.

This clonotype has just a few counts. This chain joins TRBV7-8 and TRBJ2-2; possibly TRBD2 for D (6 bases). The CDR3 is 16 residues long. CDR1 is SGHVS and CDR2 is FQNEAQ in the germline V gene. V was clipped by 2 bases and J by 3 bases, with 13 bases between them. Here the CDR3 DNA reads TGTGCCAGCAGCTTACCGGAGGGGTGGTACACCGGGGAGCTGTTTTTT. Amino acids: CASSLPEGWYTGELFF.

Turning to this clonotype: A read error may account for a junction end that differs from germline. Here the CDR3 reads CASSFAREGFYGYTF. For the CDR3, the DNA is TGTGCCAGTAGTTTCGCCAGGGAAGGCTTCTATGGCTACACCTTC. The chain carries TRBV28 and TRBJ1-2, with D possibly being TRBD1 (5 bases). Germline CDR1 is MDHEN and CDR2 is SYDVKM. CDR3 size: 15 residues.

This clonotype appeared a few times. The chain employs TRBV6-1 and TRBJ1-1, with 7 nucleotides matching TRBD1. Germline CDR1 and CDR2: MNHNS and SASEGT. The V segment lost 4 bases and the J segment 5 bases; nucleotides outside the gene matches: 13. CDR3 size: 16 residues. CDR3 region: CASSGVPTGLGTEAFF. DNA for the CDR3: TGTGCCAGCAGTGGGGTCCCGACAGGGTTGGGGACTGAAGCTTTCTTT.

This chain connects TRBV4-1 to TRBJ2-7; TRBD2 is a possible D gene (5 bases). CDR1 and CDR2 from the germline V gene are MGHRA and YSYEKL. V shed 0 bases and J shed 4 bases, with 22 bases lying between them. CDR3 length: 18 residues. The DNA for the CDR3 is TGCGCCAGCAGCCAAGATGGAGGTTCGGTGTCCCAATCTTACGAGCAGTACTTC. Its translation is CASSQDGGSVSQSYEQYF.

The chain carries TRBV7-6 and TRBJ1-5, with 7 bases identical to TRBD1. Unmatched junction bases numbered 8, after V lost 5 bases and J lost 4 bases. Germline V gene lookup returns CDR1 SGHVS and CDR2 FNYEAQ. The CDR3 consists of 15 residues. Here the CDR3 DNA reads TGTGCCAGCAGCCATTCTGGACAGGCTAATCAGCCCCAGCATTTT. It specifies CASSHSGQANQPQHF.

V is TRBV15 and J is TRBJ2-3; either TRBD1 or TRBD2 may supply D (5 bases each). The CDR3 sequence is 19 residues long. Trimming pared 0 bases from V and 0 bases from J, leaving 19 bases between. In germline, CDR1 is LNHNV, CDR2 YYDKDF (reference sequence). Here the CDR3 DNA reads TGTGCCACCAGCAGAGATCCTTTAGGGACGGCCACTAGCACAGATACGCAGTATTTT. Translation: CATSRDPLGTATSTDTQYF.

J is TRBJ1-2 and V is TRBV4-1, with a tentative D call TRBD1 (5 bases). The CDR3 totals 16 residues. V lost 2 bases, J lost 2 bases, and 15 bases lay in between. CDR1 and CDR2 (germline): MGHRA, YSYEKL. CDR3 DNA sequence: TGCGCCAGCAGCCAACCCGCGGGACGGCAAAACTATGGCTACACCTTC. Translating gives CASSQPAGRQNYGYTF.

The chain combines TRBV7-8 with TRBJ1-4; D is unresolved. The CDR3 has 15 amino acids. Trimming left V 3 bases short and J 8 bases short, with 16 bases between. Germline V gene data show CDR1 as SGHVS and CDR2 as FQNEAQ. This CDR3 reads CASSFLGSRLEKLFF. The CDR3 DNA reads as TGTGCCAGCAGCTTTCTCGGGAGCCGGTTGGAAAAACTGTTTTTT.

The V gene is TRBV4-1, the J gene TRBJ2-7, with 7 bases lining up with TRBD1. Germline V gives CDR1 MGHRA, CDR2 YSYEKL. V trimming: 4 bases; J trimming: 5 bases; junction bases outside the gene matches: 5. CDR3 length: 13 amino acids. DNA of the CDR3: TGCGCCAGCAGCCGACAGGGTACCGACGAGCAGTACTTC. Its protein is CASSRQGTDEQYF.

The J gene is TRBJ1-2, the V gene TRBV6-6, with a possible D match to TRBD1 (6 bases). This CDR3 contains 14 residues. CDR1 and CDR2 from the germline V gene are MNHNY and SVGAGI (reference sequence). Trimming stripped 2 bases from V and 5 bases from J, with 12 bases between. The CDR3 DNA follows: TGTGCCAGCAGTTACAAAGAGGGGGTTTATGGCTACACCTTC. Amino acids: CASSYKEGVYGYTF.

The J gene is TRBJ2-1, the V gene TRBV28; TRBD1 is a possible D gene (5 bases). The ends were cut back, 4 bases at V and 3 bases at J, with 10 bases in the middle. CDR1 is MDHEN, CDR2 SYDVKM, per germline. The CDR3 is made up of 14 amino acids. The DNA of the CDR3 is TGTGCCAGCAGTTCTAGGACATACTACAATGAGCAGTTCTTC. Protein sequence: CASSSRTYYNEQFF.

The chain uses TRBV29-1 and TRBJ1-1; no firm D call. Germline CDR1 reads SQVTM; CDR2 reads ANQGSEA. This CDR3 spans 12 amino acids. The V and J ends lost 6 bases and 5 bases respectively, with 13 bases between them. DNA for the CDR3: TGCAGCGTCCCAGATAGCGGAACTGAAGCTTTCTTT. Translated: CSVPDSGTEAFF.

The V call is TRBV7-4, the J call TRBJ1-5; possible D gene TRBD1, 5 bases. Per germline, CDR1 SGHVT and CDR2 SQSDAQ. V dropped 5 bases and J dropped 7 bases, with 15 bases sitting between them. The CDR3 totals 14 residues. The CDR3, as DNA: TGTGCCAGCAGCCGGGACGGAGTACGCCAGCCCCAGCATTTT. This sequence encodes CASSRDGVRQPQHF. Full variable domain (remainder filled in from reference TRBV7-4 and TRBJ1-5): GAGVSQSPRYKVAKRGRDVALRCDSISGHVTLYWYRQTLGQGSEVLTYSQSDAQRDKSGRPSGRFSAERPERSVSTLKIQRTEQGDSAVYLCASSRDGVRQPQHFGDGTRLSIL.

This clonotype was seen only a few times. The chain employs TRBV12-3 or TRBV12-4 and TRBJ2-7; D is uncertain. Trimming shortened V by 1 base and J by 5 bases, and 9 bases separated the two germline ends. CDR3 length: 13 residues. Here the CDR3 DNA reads TGTGCCAGCAGTTTAGGGAACATAGACGAGCAGTACTTC. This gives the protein CASSLGNIDEQYF.

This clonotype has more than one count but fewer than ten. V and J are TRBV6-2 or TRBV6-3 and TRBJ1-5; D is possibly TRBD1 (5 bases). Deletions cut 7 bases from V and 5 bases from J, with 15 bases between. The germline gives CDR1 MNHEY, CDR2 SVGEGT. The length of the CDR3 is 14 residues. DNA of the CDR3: TGTGCCAGCACTCTGGGACTGTATCATCAGCCCCAGCATTTT. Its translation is CASTLGLYHQPQHF.

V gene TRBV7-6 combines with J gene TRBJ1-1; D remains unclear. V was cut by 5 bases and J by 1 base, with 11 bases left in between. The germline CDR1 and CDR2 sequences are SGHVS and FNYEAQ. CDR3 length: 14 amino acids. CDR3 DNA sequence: TGTGCCAGCAGCCAAAGATCGGGGAACACTGAAGCTTTCTTT. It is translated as CASSQRSGNTEAFF.

DNA for the CDR3: TGTGCCAGCAGTTCGCGAACGACTCCGGGTGGCTATGGCTACACCTTC. As protein: CASSSRTTPGGYGYTF. This rearrangement joins TRBV28 to TRBJ1-2; D remains unclear. Germline CDR1 reads MDHEN; CDR2 reads SYDVKM. This CDR3 contains 16 residues. The V end was cut by 4 bases, the J end by 4 bases, with 19 bases between.

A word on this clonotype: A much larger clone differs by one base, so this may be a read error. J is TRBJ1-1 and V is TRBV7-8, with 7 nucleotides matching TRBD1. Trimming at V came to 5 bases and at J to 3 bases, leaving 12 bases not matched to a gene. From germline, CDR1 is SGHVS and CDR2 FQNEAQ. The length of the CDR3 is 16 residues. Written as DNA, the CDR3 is TGTGCCAGCAGCGCGGGGAGGGACACAGGGGACACTGAAGCTTTCTTT. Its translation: CASSAGRDTGDTEAFF.

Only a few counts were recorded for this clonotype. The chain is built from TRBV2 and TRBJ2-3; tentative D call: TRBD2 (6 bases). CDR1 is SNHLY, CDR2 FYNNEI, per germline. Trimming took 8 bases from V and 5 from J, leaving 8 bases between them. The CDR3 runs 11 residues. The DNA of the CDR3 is TGTGCCAGCGTGGGGGGAGATACGCAGTATTTT. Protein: CASVGGDTQYF.

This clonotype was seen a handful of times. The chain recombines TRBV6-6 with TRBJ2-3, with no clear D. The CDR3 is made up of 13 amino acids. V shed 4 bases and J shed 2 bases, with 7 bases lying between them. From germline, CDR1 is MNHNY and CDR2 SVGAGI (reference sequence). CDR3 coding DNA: TGTGCCAGCAGTTTCGGATACACAGATACGCAGTATTTT. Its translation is CASSFGYTDTQYF.

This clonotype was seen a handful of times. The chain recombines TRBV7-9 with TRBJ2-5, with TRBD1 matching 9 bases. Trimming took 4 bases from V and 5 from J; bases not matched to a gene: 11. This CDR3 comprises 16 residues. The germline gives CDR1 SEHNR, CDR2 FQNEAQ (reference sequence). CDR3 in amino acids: CASSSQKRTGAETQYF. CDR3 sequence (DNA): TGTGCCAGCAGCTCACAAAAAAGGACAGGGGCGGAGACCCAGTACTTC.